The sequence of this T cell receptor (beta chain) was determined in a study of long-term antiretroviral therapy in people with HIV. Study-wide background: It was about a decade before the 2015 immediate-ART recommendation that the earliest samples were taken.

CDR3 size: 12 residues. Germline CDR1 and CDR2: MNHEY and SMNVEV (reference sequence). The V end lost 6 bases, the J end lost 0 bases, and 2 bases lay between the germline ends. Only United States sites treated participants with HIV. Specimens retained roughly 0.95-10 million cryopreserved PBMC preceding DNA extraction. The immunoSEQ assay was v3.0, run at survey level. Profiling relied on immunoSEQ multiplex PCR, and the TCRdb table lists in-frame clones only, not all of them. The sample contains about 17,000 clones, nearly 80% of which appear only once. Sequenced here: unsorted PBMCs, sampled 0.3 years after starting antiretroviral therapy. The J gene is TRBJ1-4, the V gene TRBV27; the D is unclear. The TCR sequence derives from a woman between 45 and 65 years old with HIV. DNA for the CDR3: TGTGCCAGCAGGACAACTAATGAAAAACTGTTTTTT. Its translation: CASRTTNEKLFF.